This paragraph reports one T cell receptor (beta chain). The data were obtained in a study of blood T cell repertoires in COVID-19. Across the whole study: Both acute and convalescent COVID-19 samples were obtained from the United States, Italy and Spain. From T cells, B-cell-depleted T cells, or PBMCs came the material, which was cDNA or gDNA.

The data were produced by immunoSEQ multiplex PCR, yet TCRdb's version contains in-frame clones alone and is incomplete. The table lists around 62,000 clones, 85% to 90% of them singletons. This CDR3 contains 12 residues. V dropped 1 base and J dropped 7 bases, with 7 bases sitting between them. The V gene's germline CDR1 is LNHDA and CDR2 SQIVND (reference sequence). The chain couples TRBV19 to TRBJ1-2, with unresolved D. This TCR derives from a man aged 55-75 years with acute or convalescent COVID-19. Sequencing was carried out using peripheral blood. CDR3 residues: CASSIVPGGYTF. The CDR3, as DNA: TGTGCCAGTAGTATAGTTCCCGGTGGCTACACCTTC.